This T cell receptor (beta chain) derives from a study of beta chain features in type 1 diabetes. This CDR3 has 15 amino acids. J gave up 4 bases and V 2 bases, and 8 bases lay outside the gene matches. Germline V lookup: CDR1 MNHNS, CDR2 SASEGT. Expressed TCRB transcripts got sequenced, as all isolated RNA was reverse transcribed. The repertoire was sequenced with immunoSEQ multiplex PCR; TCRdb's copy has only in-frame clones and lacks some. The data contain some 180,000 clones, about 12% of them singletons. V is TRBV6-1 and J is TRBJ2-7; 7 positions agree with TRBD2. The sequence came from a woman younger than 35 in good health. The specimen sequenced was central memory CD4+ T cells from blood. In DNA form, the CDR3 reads TGTGCCAGCAGTGAACGGCACGCGGGAGAATACGAGCAGTACTTC. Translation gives CASSERHAGEYEQYF.